One sample yielded the 13 T cell receptor beta chains listed below, sequenced in a study of radiotherapy plus CTLA-4 blockade in lung cancer. The assay was immunoSEQ multiplex PCR, and TCRdb's table has in-frame clones only and misses some. In the table there are about 23,000 clones, less than 80% of which are singletons. Specimen: peripheral blood, collected from a patient treated with radiotherapy plus ipilimumab. The receptors were sampled from a human donor with non-small cell lung cancer whose response to radiotherapy plus ipilimumab could not be evaluated.

This chain uses TRBV10-1 with TRBJ2-3; 10 nucleotides agree with TRBD2. Germline assignment: CDR1 WNHNN and CDR2 SYGVQD (reference sequence). After removal of 4 bases from V and 2 bases from J, the junction contained 3 bases not matched to a gene. The CDR3 loop spans 15 amino acids. The CDR3 reads CASSALAGPTDTQYF. DNA for the CDR3: TGCGCCAGCAGTGCACTAGCGGGACCCACAGATACGCAGTATTTT.

The chain uses TRBV28 and TRBJ2-1, with 9 bases aligning to TRBD2. The V gene end was trimmed by 6 bases and the J gene end by 3 bases; junction bases not matched to a gene: 3. CDR3 size: 14 residues. From germline, CDR1 is MDHEN and CDR2 SYDVKM. CDR3 in amino acids: CASRPSGVYNEQFF. CDR3 bases: TGTGCCAGCAGGCCTAGCGGGGTCTACAATGAGCAGTTCTTC.

The rearrangement joins TRBV5-1 to TRBJ2-1; 16 bases agree with TRBD2. The V gene end was trimmed by 4 bases and the J gene end by 6 bases; junction bases not matched to a gene: 7. CDR3 length equals 17 residues. The V gene's germline CDR1 is SGHRS and CDR2 YFSETQ. The CDR3 region is CASSQGLAGGKPNEQFF. For the CDR3, the DNA is TGCGCCAGCAGCCAGGGACTAGCGGGAGGGAAACCCAATGAGCAGTTCTTC.

This CDR3 reads CASSFGGSGGELFF. The CDR3 coding sequence is TGTGCCAGCAGTTTTGGCGGGAGCGGCGGGGAGCTGTTTTTT. The chain recombines TRBV27 with TRBJ2-2; 7 bases match TRBD2. From germline, CDR1 is MNHEY and CDR2 SMNVEV (reference sequence). Trimming removed 3 bases from V and 7 bases from J; junction bases left unmatched: 5. CDR3 length equals 14 residues.

This clone was observed a handful of times. The V gene is TRBV6-5, the J gene TRBJ1-5; TRBD1 might be the D (5 bases). The CDR3 has 15 amino acids. Trimming cost V 7 bases and J 5 bases, with 18 bases left between them. Looked up from germline, CDR1 is MNHEY and CDR2 is SVGAGI. The CDR3 here is CASIQDNKVHQPQHF. As DNA, the CDR3 is TGTGCCAGCATCCAGGACAATAAGGTCCATCAGCCCCAGCATTTT.

The chain has TRBV18 and TRBJ2-7; tentatively, D is TRBD1 (6 bases). V shed 0 bases and J shed 3 bases, with 9 bases lying between them. The germline V gene has CDR1 KGHSH and CDR2 LQKENI. This CDR3 is 14 amino acids long. The CDR3 is CASSPPTGLYEQYF. The CDR3 nucleotides are TGTGCCAGCTCACCACCTACAGGGCTCTACGAGCAGTACTTC.

This clone has only a few counts. This CDR3 reads CASSTGQETFGYGYTF. In DNA form, the CDR3 reads TGTGCCAGCAGCACGGGACAGGAGACCTTTGGGTATGGCTACACCTTC. J is TRBJ1-2 and V is TRBV5-4; TRBD1 matches at 8 bases. The CDR3 is 16 amino acids. The germline V gene encodes CDR1 SGHNT and CDR2 YYREEE (reference sequence). After removal of 4 bases from V and 5 bases from J, the junction contained 13 bases not matched to a gene.

The rearrangement uses TRBV19 and TRBJ1-2; D call uncertain. With 3 bases removed from V and 3 bases from J, the gap between germline ends came to 14 bases. This CDR3 is built from 15 residues. From germline, CDR1 is LNHDA and CDR2 SQIVND (reference sequence). The CDR3 DNA is TGTGCCAGTAGTATCTTCGCGACAATGGACTATGGCTACACCTTC. Protein sequence: CASSIFATMDYGYTF.

This clone was observed a handful of times. The chain employs TRBV7-2 and TRBJ2-5; maybe TRBD1 (6 bases). Trimming removed 2 bases from V and 4 bases from J, with 20 bases in between. Germline-derived CDR1 and CDR2 are SGHTA and FQGNSA. The CDR3 is 17 amino acids. The CDR3 here is CASSLFPRGKIGETQYF. The CDR3 bases are TGTGCCAGCAGCTTATTTCCCAGGGGAAAGATAGGAGAGACCCAGTACTTC.

This chain links TRBV30 with TRBJ2-5; TRBD2 matches at 7 bases. Trimming removed 2 bases from V and 1 base from J; junction bases left unmatched: 7. The CDR3 has 15 residues. CDR1 is GTSNPN, CDR2 SVGIG, per germline (reference sequence). The CDR3 sequence: CAWSRGRVPQETQYF. In DNA, the CDR3 is TGTGCCTGGAGTCGTGGGAGGGTCCCCCAAGAGACCCAGTACTTC.

This chain connects TRBV28 to TRBJ2-7; no definite D call. The germline CDR1 and CDR2 sequences are MDHEN and SYDVKM. The CDR3 is made up of 13 amino acids. V lost 3 bases and J 7 bases, leaving 13 bases between the germline ends. In DNA form, the CDR3 reads TGTGCCAGCAGTTTGTCATACGTCCGGGAGCAGTACTTC. Amino acid sequence: CASSLSYVREQYF.

This clone was counted a single time. The chain uses TRBV5-1 and TRBJ1-2; TRBD1 agrees at 9 bases. The CDR3 runs 14 residues. Germline-derived CDR1 and CDR2 are SGHRS and YFSETQ. The J segment lost 1 base and the V segment lost 4 bases, leaving 2 bases of the junction unmatched. CDR3 loop: CASSLDRGNYGYTF. The CDR3 region has the DNA TGCGCCAGCAGCCTGGACAGGGGTAACTATGGCTACACCTTC.

The chain employs TRBV14 and TRBJ2-5, with a weak D call TRBD2 (5 bases). V lost 0 bases, J lost 1 base, and 12 bases lay in between. Germline V lookup: CDR1 SGHDN, CDR2 FVKESK. The CDR3 consists of 16 residues. This CDR3 reads CASSQDRRGRQETQYF. Here the CDR3 DNA reads TGTGCCAGCAGCCAAGATAGGCGAGGGCGCCAAGAGACCCAGTACTTC.